This TCR beta chain is drawn from a study of graft-versus-host responses after intestinal transplantation. About this clone: Its antigen is not known.

Findings and caveats of the study: Early post-transplant HvG declines tracked with peak circulating GvH clone levels. Some patients had graft-donor T cell macrochimerism. In their allografts, the ratios of graft-versus-host to host-versus-graft T cell clones were high.

Sequencing was performed with immunoSEQ multiplex PCR; in TCRdb, only in-frame clones are kept and a portion is missing. The table has some 110,000 clones, around 90% seen once. Sequenced here: unstimulated CD4+ T cells sorted from spleen or lymph node cells, sampled before transplant. The sequence was collected from a human donor who was the organ donor for an intestinal transplant.

CDR3: CASSLGPAGGGDTQYF. The CDR3, as DNA: TGTGCCAGCAGTTTGGGACCCGCGGGGGGGGGAGATACGCAGTATTTT. The J gene is TRBJ2-3, the V gene TRBV28; 9 positions match TRBD2. The V segment lost 3 bases and the J segment 5 bases; nucleotides outside the gene matches: 9. CDR3 length: 16 residues. The germline gives CDR1 MDHEN, CDR2 SYDVKM.